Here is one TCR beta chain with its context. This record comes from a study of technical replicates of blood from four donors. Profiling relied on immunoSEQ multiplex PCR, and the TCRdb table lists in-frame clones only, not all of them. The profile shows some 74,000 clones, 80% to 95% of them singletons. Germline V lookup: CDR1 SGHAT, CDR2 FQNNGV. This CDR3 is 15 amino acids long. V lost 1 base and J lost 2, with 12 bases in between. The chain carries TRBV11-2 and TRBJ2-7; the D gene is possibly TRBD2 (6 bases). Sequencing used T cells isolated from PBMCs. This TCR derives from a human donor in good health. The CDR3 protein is CASSLGIGEAYEQYF. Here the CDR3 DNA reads TGTGCCAGCAGCTTAGGAATAGGGGAGGCCTACGAGCAGTACTTC.